This T cell receptor beta chain derives from a study of shared clonotypes between healthy human individuals. The CDR3 runs to 14 residues. The V and J ends lost 1 base and 8 bases respectively, with 14 bases between them. Germline values: CDR1 SGHAT, CDR2 FQNNGV. The protocol was immunoSEQ multiplex PCR, while the TCRdb copy is restricted to in-frame clones and leaves out a portion. This table holds roughly 500,000 clones, around 73% found once. The material sequenced was PBMCs. This chain uses TRBV11-2 with TRBJ1-2, with D tentatively TRBD1 (5 bases). The sequence was obtained from a woman in her forties in good health. Some clones in this sample may be carry-over from other donors' samples. CDR3 protein: CASSLVGMGDGYTF. The CDR3, as DNA: TGTGCCAGCAGCTTAGTCGGTATGGGGGACGGCTACACCTTC. The full variable domain, completed using reference TRBV11-2 and TRBJ1-2, is EAGVAQSPRYKIIEKRQSVAFWCNPISGHATLYWYQQILGQGPKLLIQFQNNGVVDDSQLPKDRFSAERLKGVDSTLKIQPAKLEDSAVYLCASSLVGMGDGYTFGSGTRLTVV.